This T cell receptor (beta chain) comes out of a study of beta chain bispecific antibodies for T cell cancers. Across the study: Surface TRBV12 (TRBV12-3) was on Jurkat, TRBV5-5 on HPB-ALL. Notes on the study in general: In these mixed samples, most targeted TRBV reads derived from the leukemia cell line. Anti-TRBV12 exposure, compared with anti-CD19, reduced the TRBV12-3 proportion of TRBV signal by more than 98%. TRBV-directed bispecific antibodies appeared to leave all non-targeted, unrelated TRBV family members unaffected.

This clonotype was seen ten or more times. The antigen is undetermined. This CDR3 spans 14 amino acids. With 5 bases removed from V and 2 bases from J, the gap between germline ends came to 13 bases. Per the germline V gene, CDR1 is MNHEY and CDR2 is SMNVEV (reference sequence). T cells were expanded from blood mononuclear cells for 2 to 3 days with anti-CD3 OKT3 or CD3/CD28 beads. Expanded T cells grew in IL-2 (around 110 IU/ml) plus IL-7 (around 5 ng/ml). Unique molecular identifier barcodes measured each clonotype's abundance. A single record per CDR3 protein comes from TCRdb applying MiXCR to the 5' RACE reads. Of 20,000 to 25,000 distinct CDR3 sequences in the sample, more than 2% are singletons; the top ten hold under 5.5%.

The material was healthy donor T cells cultured with leukemia cells, obtained from a culture containing a bispecific antibody targeting TCR Vbeta12. The V call is TRBV27, the J call TRBJ2-7; D tentatively reads TRBD1 or TRBD2 (5 bases each). This TCR derives from a human donor in good health. Some clones in this sample may be carry-over from other donors' samples. The CDR3 spells CASSDRDGTYEQYF. The CDR3 DNA is TGTGCCAGCAGTGACCGGGACGGGACCTACGAGCAGTACTTC.